A single sample gave rise to the 16 T cell receptor beta chains below, sequenced in a study of blood T cell repertoires in COVID-19. Method: immunoSEQ multiplex PCR; TCRdb's copy keeps in-frame clones and lacks some. This table has about 320,000 clones, approximately 85% appearing once. The specimen sequenced was peripheral blood. Receptor source: a human donor in a cohort sampled during active COVID-19.

Of note for this clone: The sample contains more than one DNA sequence encoding this CDR3. This sequence joins TRBV7-9 and TRBJ1-1, with D possibly matching TRBD1 (5 bases). This CDR3 is 13 amino acids long. Germline loops: CDR1 SEHNR, CDR2 FQNEAQ (reference sequence). Trimming pared 5 bases from V and 1 base from J, leaving 8 bases between. The CDR3 region is CASSPTANTEAFF. Here the CDR3 DNA reads TGTGCCAGCAGCCCGACAGCGAACACTGAAGCTTTCTTT.

This chain links TRBV10-1 with TRBJ1-1; 8 bases are a match to TRBD1. The trim removed 4 bases at V and 6 bases at J, leaving 13 bases unmatched. CDR1 is WNHNN and CDR2 is SYGVQD in the germline V gene (reference sequence). The CDR3 extends over 16 amino acids. The CDR3 coding sequence is TGCGCCAGCAGTGCGAACCCGACAGGGGCCCGCTCTGAAGCTTTCTTT. Translating gives CASSANPTGARSEAFF.

The J gene is TRBJ2-6, the V gene TRBV19; 9 nucleotides match TRBD1. This CDR3 is 19 amino acids long. V was clipped by 4 bases and J by 0 bases; unmatched bases: 10. Germline CDR1 is LNHDA and CDR2 is SQIVND (reference sequence). Here the CDR3 reads CASSTRPPTGGSGANVLTF. CDR3 bases: TGTGCCAGTAGTACCCGCCCACCGACAGGGGGCTCTGGGGCCAACGTCCTGACTTTC.

This clone came up once. The chain uses TRBV6-4 and TRBJ1-5; the match to TRBD1 covers 10 bases. CDR3 length: 13 amino acids. Germline values: CDR1 MRHNA, CDR2 SNTAGT. V lost 4 bases and J lost 7; bases outside the gene matches: 1. The DNA for the CDR3 is TGTGCCAGCAGTGGGACAGGGGGGCAGCCCCAGCATTTT. It codes for CASSGTGGQPQHF.

The V and J genes are TRBV7-2 and TRBJ2-1, with 13 bases fitting TRBD2. Germline V gene data show CDR1 as SGHTA and CDR2 as FQGNSA. The V segment lost 8 bases and the J segment 0 bases; nucleotides outside the gene matches: 10. CDR3 size: 18 residues. CDR3 bases: TGTGCCAGCGCTCCGGGACTAGCGGGGTCCCGCTCCTACAATGAGCAGTTCTTC. This codes for CASAPGLAGSRSYNEQFF.

The CDR3 loop is CASSVDSNHQPQHF. The DNA of the CDR3 is TGTGCCAGCAGTGTGGACAGCAATCATCAGCCCCAGCATTTT. This sequence joins TRBV9 and TRBJ1-5; perhaps TRBD1 as D (6 bases). Germline loops: CDR1 SGDLS, CDR2 YYNGEE. The V gene lost 5 bases and the J gene lost 5 bases, with 14 bases spanning the gap. The CDR3 is 14 residues long.

This chain connects TRBV12-5 to TRBJ2-3; unclear D gene. The V and J ends lost 0 bases and 0 bases respectively, with 10 bases between them. The CDR3 runs to 16 residues. Germline V gene sequence: CDR1 LGHNT, CDR2 FRNRAP. The CDR3 protein is CASGLVVGSSTDTQYF. The CDR3 DNA follows: TGTGCTAGTGGTTTGGTAGTGGGCTCGAGCACAGATACGCAGTATTTT.

This clone was observed many times. This sequence joins TRBV12-5 and TRBJ1-1; perhaps TRBD1 as D (5 bases). Per the germline V gene, CDR1 is LGHNT and CDR2 is FRNRAP. This CDR3 has 14 amino acids. Trimming removed 9 bases at V and 1 base at J, with 15 bases between. This chain's CDR3 is CASLSGTQNTEAFF. DNA of the CDR3: TGTGCTAGCCTCTCCGGGACTCAGAACACTGAAGCTTTCTTT.

J is TRBJ2-7 and V is TRBV9; possible D gene TRBD1, 6 bases. Trimming took 3 bases from V and 5 from J, leaving 15 bases between them. Germline V gives CDR1 SGDLS, CDR2 YYNGEE. CDR3 size: 14 residues. The CDR3 coding sequence is TGTGCCAGCAGCGGAGGGGGAGCAGGGAACGAGCAGTACTTC. Encoded protein: CASSGGGAGNEQYF.

CDR3 residues: CASSFGQFVEDGYTF. DNA for the CDR3: TGTGCCAGCAGTTTCGGACAGTTTGTTGAGGATGGCTACACCTTC. The chain employs TRBV6-5 and TRBJ1-2, with D tentatively TRBD1 (6 bases). There are 15 residues in the CDR3. V gave up 4 bases and J gave up 6 bases, with 18 bases separating them. CDR1 MNHEY and CDR2 SVGAGI come from the germline V gene.

This chain uses TRBV19 with TRBJ1-4, with D tentatively TRBD1 (5 bases). The CDR3 runs to 15 residues. Trimming took off 6 bases at V and 8 bases at J, with 19 bases between the two ends. Germline values: CDR1 LNHDA, CDR2 SQIVND (reference sequence). The CDR3 sequence is CASSRNGGMQEKLFF. In DNA form, the CDR3 reads TGTGCCAGTAGCAGAAACGGGGGTATGCAGGAAAAACTGTTTTTT.

The chain joins TRBV30 to TRBJ2-7; D might be TRBD1 (6 bases). CDR3 size: 13 residues. Germline V gene lookup returns CDR1 GTSNPN and CDR2 SVGIG (reference sequence). Trimming took 3 bases from V and 12 from J, leaving 21 bases between them. The CDR3 here is CAWSESGAVGRYF. CDR3 coding DNA: TGTGCCTGGAGCGAATCAGGGGCCGTCGGGCGGTACTTC.

The J gene is TRBJ1-4, the V gene TRBV18; the D is unclear. V lost 6 bases and J lost 5, with 16 bases in between. CDR3 length: 15 residues. CDR1 and CDR2 (germline): KGHSH, LQKENI. The DNA for the CDR3 is TGTGCCAGCTCCCCTAGAGAAGGCCTCAATGAAAAACTGTTTTTT. Translation: CASSPREGLNEKLFF.

The rearrangement joins TRBV19 to TRBJ1-5, with D uncertain. V lost 8 bases, J lost 7 bases, and 18 bases lay in between. Germline V gene lookup returns CDR1 LNHDA and CDR2 SQIVND (reference sequence). CDR3 length: 14 amino acids. The CDR3 DNA reads TGTGCCAGTCAAACAGAATCCGTACGACAGCCCCAGCATTTT. Translated: CASQTESVRQPQHF.

This rearrangement joins TRBV18 to TRBJ1-1; D might be TRBD1 (6 bases). The CDR3 length is 17 residues. CDR1 and CDR2 from the germline V gene are KGHSH and LQKENI. V lost 3 bases and J lost 4, with 21 bases in between. CDR3 protein: CASSPGTDTLGGTEAFF. CDR3 nucleotides: TGTGCCAGCTCACCTGGGACGGACACCTTAGGGGGCACTGAAGCTTTCTTT.

The rearrangement links TRBV10-3 to TRBJ2-5; D is possibly TRBD2 (7 bases). V shed 0 bases and J shed 4 bases, with 18 bases lying between them. This CDR3 spans 17 amino acids. Germline lookup yields CDR1 ENHRY and CDR2 SYGVKD. The CDR3 sequence: CAISESMGAGVPETQYF. CDR3 sequence (DNA): TGTGCCATCAGTGAGTCGATGGGGGCGGGGGTACCAGAGACCCAGTACTTC.